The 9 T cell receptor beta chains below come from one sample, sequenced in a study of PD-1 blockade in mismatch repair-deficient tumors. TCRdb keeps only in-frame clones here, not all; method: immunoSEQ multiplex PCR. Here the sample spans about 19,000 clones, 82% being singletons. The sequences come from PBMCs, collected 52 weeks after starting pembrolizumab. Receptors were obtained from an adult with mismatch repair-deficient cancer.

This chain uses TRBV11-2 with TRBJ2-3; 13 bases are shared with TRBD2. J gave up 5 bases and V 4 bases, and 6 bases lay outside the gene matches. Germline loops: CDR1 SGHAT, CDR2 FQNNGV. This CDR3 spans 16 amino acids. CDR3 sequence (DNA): TGTGCCAGCAGCTGGACTAGCGGGGGAGGAAGAGATACGCAGTATTTT. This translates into CASSWTSGGGRDTQYF.

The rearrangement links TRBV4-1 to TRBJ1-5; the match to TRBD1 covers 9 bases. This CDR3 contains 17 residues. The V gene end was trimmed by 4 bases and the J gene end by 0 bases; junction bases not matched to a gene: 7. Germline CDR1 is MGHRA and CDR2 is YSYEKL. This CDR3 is CASSLRTGADSNQPQHF. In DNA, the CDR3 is TGCGCCAGCAGCCTCCGGACAGGGGCCGATAGCAATCAGCCCCAGCATTTT.

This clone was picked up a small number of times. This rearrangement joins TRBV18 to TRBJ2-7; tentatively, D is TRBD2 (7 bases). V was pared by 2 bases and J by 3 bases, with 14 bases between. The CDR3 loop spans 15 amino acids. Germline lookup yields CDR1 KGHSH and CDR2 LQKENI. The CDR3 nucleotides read TGTGCCAGCTCACCAGTGAGGGGGGAGGGCTACGAGCAGTACTTC. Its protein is CASSPVRGEGYEQYF.

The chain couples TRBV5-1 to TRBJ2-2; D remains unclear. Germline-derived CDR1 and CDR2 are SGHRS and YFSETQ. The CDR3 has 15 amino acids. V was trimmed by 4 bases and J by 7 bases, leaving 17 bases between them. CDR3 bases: TGCGCCAGCAGCCCGGGTGGTAGCTTCGGCGGGGAGCTGTTTTTT. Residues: CASSPGGSFGGELFF.

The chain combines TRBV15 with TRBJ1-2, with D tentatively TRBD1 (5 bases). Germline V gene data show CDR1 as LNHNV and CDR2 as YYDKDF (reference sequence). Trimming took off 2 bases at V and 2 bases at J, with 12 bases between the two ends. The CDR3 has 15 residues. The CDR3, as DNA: TGTGCCACCAGCAGACCTTGGACACCCAACTATGGCTACACCTTC. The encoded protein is CATSRPWTPNYGYTF.

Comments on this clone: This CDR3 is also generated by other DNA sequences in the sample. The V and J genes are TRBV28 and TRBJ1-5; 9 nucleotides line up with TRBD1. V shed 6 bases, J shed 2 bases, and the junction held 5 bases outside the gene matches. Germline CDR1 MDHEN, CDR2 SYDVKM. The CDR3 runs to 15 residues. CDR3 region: CASRTGGSGNQPQHF. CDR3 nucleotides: TGTGCCAGCAGGACAGGGGGTTCTGGCAATCAGCCCCAGCATTTT.

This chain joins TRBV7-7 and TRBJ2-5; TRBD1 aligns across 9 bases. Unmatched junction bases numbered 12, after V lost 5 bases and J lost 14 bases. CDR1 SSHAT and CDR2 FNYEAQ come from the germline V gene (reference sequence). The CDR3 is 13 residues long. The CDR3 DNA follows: TGTGCCAGCAGCGGCAGTACAGGGGGCGCTCCCTACTTC. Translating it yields CASSGSTGGAPYF. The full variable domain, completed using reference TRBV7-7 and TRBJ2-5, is GAGVSQSPRYKVTKRGQDVTLRCDPISSHATLYWYQQALGQGPEFLTYFNYEAQPDKSGLPSDRFSAERPEGSISTLTIQRTEQRDSAMYRCASSGSTGGAPYFGPGTRLLVL.

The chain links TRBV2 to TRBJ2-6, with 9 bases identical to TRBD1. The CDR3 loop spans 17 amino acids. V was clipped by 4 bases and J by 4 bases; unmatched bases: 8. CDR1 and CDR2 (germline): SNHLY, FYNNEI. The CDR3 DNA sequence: TGTGCCAGCAGTGGTCGGGACAGGGAGGGAGGGGCCAACGTCCTGACTTTC. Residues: CASSGRDREGGANVLTF.

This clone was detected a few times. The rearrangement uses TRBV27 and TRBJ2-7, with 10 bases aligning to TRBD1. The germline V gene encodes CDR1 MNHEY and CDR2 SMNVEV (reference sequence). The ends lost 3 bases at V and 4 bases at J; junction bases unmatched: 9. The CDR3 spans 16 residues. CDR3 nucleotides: TGTGCCAGCAGTTTCCTCGGGACAGGGGTTGGGTACGAGCAGTACTTC. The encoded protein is CASSFLGTGVGYEQYF.